This TCR beta chain stems from a study of T cell responses to AZD1222 COVID-19 vaccine. J lost 4 bases, V lost 6 bases, and 10 bases had no gene match. CDR3 length equals 15 residues. Germline-derived CDR1 and CDR2 are MNHNY and SVGAGI (reference sequence). Assay used: immunoSEQ multiplex PCR; TCRdb lists only in-frame clones, some missing. The repertoire consists of about 110,000 clones, with around 84% occurring once and the leading ten covering 3% to 3.5%. General study results and limits: Unmutated variant regions are reportedly the target of nearly half of TCRs that are spike-specific.

Comments on this clone: Its matching antigen is unknown.

This material consisted of peripheral blood, taken on day 0 of AZD1222 vaccination. V is TRBV6-6 and J is TRBJ1-2; 8 positions match TRBD1. The receptor's source is an adult in good health. This CDR3 is CASSPPQGAVYGYTF. The CDR3 DNA sequence: TGTGCCAGCAGCCCCCCGCAGGGGGCGGTCTATGGCTACACCTTC.